This TCR beta chain was sequenced for a study of T cells in tuberculosis. This clone was observed once. Antigen: not known. This table comes from immunoSEQ multiplex PCR, and its TCRdb copy is limited to in-frame clones, with some not included. The sample has tens of thousands of clones, about 95% seen once; the top ten hold around 7%. The V gene's germline CDR1 is SGHKS and CDR2 YYEKEE (reference sequence). With V trimmed by 4 bases and J by 8 bases, 14 bases remained unmatched. The CDR3 covers 15 residues. Study-level findings and limits: Shorter CDR3-alpha in active tuberculosis partly drove smaller distances.

Sequenced: PBMCs. J is TRBJ1-2 and V is TRBV5-5; 7 bases map to TRBD1. This TCR was sampled from a donor between 10 and 29 years old with latent tuberculosis or without tuberculosis infection. For the CDR3, the DNA is TGTGCCAGCAGCCCCGACAGGGACGGTCGTTTGGGCTACACCTTC. Its translation is CASSPDRDGRLGYTF.